The 2 T cell receptor beta chains below come from one sample, sequenced in a study of CXCR3-negative and CXCR3-positive naive CD8 T cells. 5' RACE with UMI labels generated the TRB cDNA libraries. TCRdb re-called the 5' RACE reads and catalogs CDR3 proteins one per entry, DNA excluded. The listing contains some 41,000 distinct CDR3 sequences. The sequenced sample consisted of naive CXCR3- CD8+ T cells from blood. The subset here: CD45RO-CCR7+CD27+CD95- naive CD8+ T cells lacking CXCR3 (TNR3-). The receptors derive from a human donor in good health. Some clones in this sample may be carry-over from other donors' samples.

The chain employs TRBV7-9 and TRBJ2-7; with no DNA, the TCRdb D assignment of TRBD2 cannot be verified. This CDR3 contains 15 residues. Per germline, CDR1 SEHNR and CDR2 FQNEAQ (reference sequence). CDR3 residues: CASSPPSGGGSEQYF. The full variable domain, with the rest looked up from reference TRBV7-9 and TRBJ2-7, is DTGVSQNPRHKITKRGQNVTFRCDPISEHNRLYWYRQTLGQGPEFLTYFQNEAQLEKSRLLSDRFSAERPKGSFSTLEIQRTEQGDSAMYLCASSPPSGGGSEQYFGPGTRLTVT.

This chain connects TRBV7-2 to TRBJ2-3; TCRdb's D call, TRBD2, is unchecked because there is no DNA. The CDR3 runs 16 residues. Germline assignment: CDR1 SGHTA and CDR2 FQGNSA. The CDR3 spells CASTLDLGAGSDTQYF.